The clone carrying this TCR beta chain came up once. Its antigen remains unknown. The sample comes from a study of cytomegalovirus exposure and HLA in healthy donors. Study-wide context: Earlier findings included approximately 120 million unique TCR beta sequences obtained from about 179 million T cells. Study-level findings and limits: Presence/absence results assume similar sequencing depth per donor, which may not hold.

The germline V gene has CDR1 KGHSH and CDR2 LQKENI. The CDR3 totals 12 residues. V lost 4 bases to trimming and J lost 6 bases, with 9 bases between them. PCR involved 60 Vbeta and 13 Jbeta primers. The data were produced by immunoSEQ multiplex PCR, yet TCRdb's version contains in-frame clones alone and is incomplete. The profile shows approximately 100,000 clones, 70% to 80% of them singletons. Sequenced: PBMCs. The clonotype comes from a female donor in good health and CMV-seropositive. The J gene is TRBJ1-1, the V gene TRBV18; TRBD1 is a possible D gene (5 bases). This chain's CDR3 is CASSLGHPEAFF. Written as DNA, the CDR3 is TGTGCCAGCTCACTGGGGCACCCTGAAGCTTTCTTT.